This TCR beta chain stems from a study of radiotherapy plus CTLA-4 blockade in lung cancer (dated by TCRdb to the late 2010s). Context from the whole study: Objective responses occurred in approximately 19% of enrolled patients, and around 29% achieved disease control. Study-wide conclusions, independent of this receptor: Early dynamic changes in blood T cell clones, together with increased serum interferon-beta after radiation, were reported as the strongest predictors of response. TCR clones derived from tumors expanded in peripheral blood after treatment with radiotherapy and ipilimumab.

Note on this clone: The antigen it binds to is not known. Base qualities are not provided; no much larger clone lies one nucleotide away.

The library was built by means of the immunoSEQ multiplex PCR assay. TCRdb mirrors the immuneACCESS table, restricted to in-frame sequences. Some clones are absent from its copies; in checked studies, under half trace to an unresolved V gene, and the reason for the others is unknown. The sample table shows about 28,000 clones, and roughly four fifths are seen once. The ten largest clonotypes hold 7% to 9.5% of the sample. Trimming removed 2 bases from V and 8 bases from J, leaving 7 bases between the germline ends. The germline V gene specifies MDHEN as CDR1 and SYDVKM as CDR2. Reading from cysteine to phenylalanine, the CDR3 counts 12 amino acids. The read is trimmed to its CDR3 DNA, 36 bases read in frame from base 1. The study evaluated CTLA-4 blockade (ipilimumab) given together with focal radiation therapy in patients who had chemo-refractory metastatic non-small-cell lung cancer.

The material sequenced was peripheral blood, taken from a patient treated with radiotherapy plus ipilimumab. The receptor was derived from a human donor with non-small cell lung cancer who had stable disease on radiotherapy plus ipilimumab. This sequence uses TRBV28 and TRBJ1-5, with a weak D call of TRBD1 (5 bases match). The CDR3 reads CASSLVGEPQHF. The bases read TGTGCCAGCAGTTTAGTGGGGGAGCCCCAGCATTTT.